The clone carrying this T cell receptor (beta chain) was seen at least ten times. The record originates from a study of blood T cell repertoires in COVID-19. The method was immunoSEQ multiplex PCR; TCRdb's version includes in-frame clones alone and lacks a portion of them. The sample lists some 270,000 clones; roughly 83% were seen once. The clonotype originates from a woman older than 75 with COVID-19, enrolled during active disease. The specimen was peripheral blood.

CDR3 sequence (DNA): TGTGCCAGCTCACAACAGGGAGTCTATAGCAATCAGCCCCAGCATTTT. It encodes CASSQQGVYSNQPQHF. V and J are TRBV18 and TRBJ1-5; D may be TRBD1 (6 bases). The CDR3 covers 16 residues. With 4 bases removed from V and 0 bases from J, the gap between germline ends came to 13 bases. Germline loops: CDR1 KGHSH, CDR2 LQKENI.